This T cell receptor beta chain comes out of a study of shared clonotypes between healthy human individuals. This clone has only one observation. Germline V gene sequence: CDR1 MDHEN, CDR2 SYDVKM. V dropped 5 bases and J dropped 8 bases, with 15 bases sitting between them. CDR3 length: 13 residues. Assay used: immunoSEQ multiplex PCR; TCRdb lists only in-frame clones, some missing. There are over 2 million clones in the sample; 90% to 95% occur only once, and under 0.15% lies in the top ten. Sequenced sample: naive CD4+ T cells sorted from blood. Noted subset: CD45RA+ positively selected. The rearrangement uses TRBV28 and TRBJ1-2; no clear D. This clonotype was sampled from a man younger than 35 in good health. CDR3 region: CASSLGQPRGYTF. In nucleotides, the CDR3 is TGTGCCAGCAGTCTAGGGCAGCCGAGGGGCTACACCTTC.